These T cell receptor beta chains were read from a single sample in a study of cytotoxic CD8 clonotypes in ibrutinib-treated CLL. Profiling relied on immunoSEQ multiplex PCR, and the TCRdb table lists in-frame clones only, not all of them. The sample carries tens of thousands of clones, 69% recorded once. The sample consisted of PBMCs, taken after 12 months of ibrutinib treatment. The receptors were sampled from a human donor with chronic lymphocytic leukemia. The CDR3 runs from the conserved cysteine through the conserved F or W. A D gene is named only where the DNA matches it firmly. Not all rows give a size; the values are once, few, many and, for expanded clones, a class.

clone size | J gene | V gene | D gene | CDR3 protein | CDR3 DNA
once | TRBJ1-3 | TRBV4-2 | - | CASSQPDSSGNTIYF | TGTGCCAGCAGCCAGCCCGACAGCTCTGGAAACACCATATATTTT
- | TRBJ1-1 | TRBV29-1 | - | CSVEGIRGRPLNTEAFF | TGCAGCGTTGAAGGGATCAGGGGCCGCCCCCTGAACACTGAAGCTTTCTTT
few | TRBJ1-2 | TRBV5-1 | - | CASSLEDSNYGYTF | TGCGCCAGCAGCTTGGAGGACAGCAACTATGGCTACACCTTC
- | TRBJ1-1 | TRBV19 | TRBD1 | CASMGQYTEAFF | TGTGCCAGTATGGGACAGTACACTGAAGCTTTCTTT
- | TRBJ1-4 | TRBV6-5 | - | CASRFDEKLFF | TGTGCCAGCAGGTTTGATGAAAAACTGTTTTTT
- | TRBJ1-5 | TRBV19 | - | CASTNHRGRGSDQPQHF | TGTGCCAGTACCAACCACCGGGGCAGGGGTAGTGATCAGCCCCAGCATTTT
- | TRBJ2-4 | TRBV7-2 | - | CASSLTGGDIQYF | TGTGCCAGCAGCTTAACCGGAGGGGACATTCAGTACTTC
few | TRBJ1-5 | TRBV10-3 | TRBD1 | CAMQDRVGQPQHF | TGTGCCATGCAGGACAGGGTCGGTCAGCCCCAGCATTTT
- | TRBJ1-1 | TRBV15 | - | CATSSLEGRLEAFF | TGTGCCACCAGCTCCCTGGAGGGACGGCTTGAAGCTTTCTTT
few | TRBJ1-5 | TRBV27 | - | CASSKGYNQPQHF | TGTGCCAGCAGTAAAGGATACAATCAGCCCCAGCATTTT
- | TRBJ1-5 | TRBV7-6 | - | CASSPGFPGGPQHF | TGTGCCAGCAGCCCAGGGTTTCCCGGGGGGCCCCAGCATTTT
- | TRBJ2-3 | TRBV6-5 | - | CASSLGPRNRADTQYF | TGTGCCAGCAGTTTAGGACCTAGGAATAGGGCAGATACGCAGTATTTT
once | TRBJ1-2 | TRBV15 | TRBD1 | CATSRERQGSLRGYTF | TGTGCCACCAGCAGGGAACGACAGGGAAGCCTGCGGGGCTACACCTTC
- | TRBJ1-5 | TRBV30 | - | CAWSVVAGGQPQHF | TGTGCCTGGAGTGTAGTGGCCGGGGGTCAGCCCCAGCATTTT
- | TRBJ2-1 | TRBV9 | TRBD2 | CASSVGGTSGGSRSYNEQFF | TGTGCCAGCAGCGTAGGCGGGACTAGCGGGGGGTCCCGCTCCTACAATGAGCAGTTCTTC
- | TRBJ2-7 | TRBV2 | TRBD1 | CASSQGTGKYWDEQYF | TGTGCCAGCAGCCAAGGGACAGGGAAGTACTGGGACGAGCAGTACTTC
once | TRBJ2-5 | TRBV5-5 | - | CASSFRSPETQYF | TGTGCCAGCAGCTTCCGGTCCCCGGAGACCCAGTACTTC
few | TRBJ1-2 | TRBV7-2 | TRBD1 | CASSSGGPYGYTF | TGTGCCAGCAGCTCAGGGGGCCCCTATGGCTACACCTTC
- | TRBJ2-1 | TRBV29-1 | - | CSVDHRVYYNEQFF | TGCAGCGTTGACCACAGGGTTTACTACAATGAGCAGTTCTTC
- | TRBJ1-2 | TRBV5-1 | - | CASSLGPGASYGYTF | TGCGCCAGCAGCTTGGGCCCAGGGGCTAGCTATGGCTACACCTTC
once | TRBJ2-3 | TRBV5-4 | - | CASSLGTARLLGTDTQYF | TGTGCCAGCAGCCTGGGGACCGCCCGACTACTCGGCACAGATACGCAGTATTTT
- | TRBJ2-2 | TRBV5-8 | - | CADYDYRDPTGELFF | TGTGCCGACTACGATTACAGGGATCCCACCGGGGAGCTGTTTTTT
- | TRBJ2-1 | TRBV7-3 | - | CASSLEFTGEQFF | TGTGCCAGCAGCTTAGAGTTTACCGGTGAGCAGTTCTTC
- | TRBJ2-5 | TRBV5-1 | - | CASSLEGVAETQYF | TGCGCCAGCAGCTTGGAGGGGGTCGCGGAGACCCAGTACTTC
few | TRBJ2-7 | TRBV5-6 | TRBD1 | CASGSFVTGAYEQYF | TGTGCCAGCGGATCCTTCGTGACAGGGGCCTACGAGCAGTACTTC
- | TRBJ2-1 | TRBV18 | - | CASSPRDDKGNEQFF | TGTGCCAGCTCACCCAGGGACGATAAAGGGAATGAGCAGTTCTTC
- | TRBJ1-6 | TRBV2 | TRBD1 | CASSGGQGGGNSPLHF | TGTGCCAGCAGCGGAGGACAAGGGGGCGGTAATTCACCCCTCCACTTT
medium-sized | TRBJ1-4 | TRBV5-1 | - | CASSLGGSGTEKLFF | TGCGCCAGCAGCTTGGGTGGTTCGGGGACGGAAAAACTGTTTTTT
few | TRBJ2-1 | TRBV5-5 | TRBD1 | CASLNSGTGSYNEQFF | TGTGCCAGCTTAAATAGTGGGACAGGATCCTACAATGAGCAGTTCTTC
- | TRBJ2-5 | TRBV2 | - | CAGTFGGNPETQYF | TGTGCCGGAACATTCGGGGGTAATCCGGAGACCCAGTACTTC
few | TRBJ2-3 | TRBV11-2 | - | CASSFPGTDTQYF | TGTGCCAGCAGCTTCCCGGGAACAGATACGCAGTATTTT
- | TRBJ2-1 | TRBV27 | TRBD2 | CASSLTSGANPYNEQFF | TGTGCCAGCAGTTTAACTAGCGGCGCAAACCCCTACAATGAGCAGTTCTTC
few | TRBJ1-2 | TRBV7-8 | - | CASSLVQLYGYTF | TGTGCCAGCAGCTTAGTACAACTCTATGGCTACACCTTC
- | TRBJ1-5 | TRBV27 | TRBD1 | CASRNRGRESNQPQHF | TGTGCCAGCAGAAACAGGGGTCGCGAAAGCAATCAGCCCCAGCATTTT
- | TRBJ1-1 | TRBV5-4 | - | CASSPRRGTEAFF | TGTGCCAGCAGCCCGCGTAGGGGGACTGAAGCTTTCTTT
- | TRBJ2-5 | TRBV7-3 | - | CASSSGPLEDQETQYF | TGTGCCAGCAGCTCGGGACCCCTCGAGGACCAAGAGACCCAGTACTTC